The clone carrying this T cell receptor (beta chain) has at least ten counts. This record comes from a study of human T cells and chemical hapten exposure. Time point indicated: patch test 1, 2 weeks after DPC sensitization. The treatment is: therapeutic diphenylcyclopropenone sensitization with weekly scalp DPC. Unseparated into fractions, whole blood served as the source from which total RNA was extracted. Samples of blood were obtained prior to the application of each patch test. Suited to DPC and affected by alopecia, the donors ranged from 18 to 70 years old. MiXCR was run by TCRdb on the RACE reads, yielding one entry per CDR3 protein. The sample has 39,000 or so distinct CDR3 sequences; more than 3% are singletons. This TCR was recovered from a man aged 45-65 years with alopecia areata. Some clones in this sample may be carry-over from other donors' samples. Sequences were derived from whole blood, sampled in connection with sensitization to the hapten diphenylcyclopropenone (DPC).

The CDR3 is CSASQAASYNEQFF. DNA of the CDR3: TGCAGTGCTAGTCAAGCGGCCTCCTACAATGAGCAGTTCTTC. V gene TRBV20-1 combines with J gene TRBJ2-1; tentatively, D is TRBD2 (5 bases). Between the trimmed V and J ends, which lost 3 bases and 0 bases, there was a span of 9 bases. The CDR3 contains 14 residues. Per germline, CDR1 DFQATT and CDR2 SNEGSKA (reference sequence).